This TCR beta chain was sequenced in a study of blood T cell repertoires in COVID-19. On the study more broadly: Acute and convalescent COVID-19 samples came from the United States, Italy and Spain. T cells, B-cell-depleted T cells, or PBMCs supplied cDNA or gDNA.

Original analysis: Estimated nucleated cell counts came from reference gene primer amplification. Some clones are missing from TCRdb's copy, which holds only in-frame ones; the method was immunoSEQ multiplex PCR. V, J and clone size reflect that table, while D and trimming were determined from the DNA. Of about 39,000 clones detected, roughly 80% appear once; the ten largest clones hold less than 12%. There are 16 residues in the CDR3. Trimming took 1 base from V and 8 from J, leaving 17 bases between them. Germline CDR1 SGHTA, CDR2 FQGNSA. This chain joins TRBV7-2 and TRBJ2-2; D not certain. The sample taken for sequencing was peripheral blood. This clonotype was sampled from a man aged 55 to 70 in a cohort sampled during active COVID-19. The CDR3 region is CASSLELAAGLGELFF. CDR3 in DNA: TGTGCCAGCAGCTTAGAACTGGCGGCTGGTTTGGGGGAGCTGTTTTTT.